A single sample gave rise to the 16 T cell receptor beta chains below, sequenced in a study of early T cells in non-severe SARS-CoV-2 infection. TCRdb recomputed calls from the 5' RACE reads with MiXCR, one row per CDR3 protein. This sample has tens of thousands of distinct CDR3 sequences, with approximately 6.2% found just once. The material sequenced was whole blood. The receptors originated from an adult who was a healthcare worker with PCR-confirmed SARS-CoV-2 infection or an uninfected control (not recorded which).

This clonotype has ten or more counts. The rearrangement uses TRBV5-1 and TRBJ2-3, with D perhaps TRBD2 (7 bases). The CDR3 is 16 amino acids. Germline V gene lookup returns CDR1 SGHRS and CDR2 YFSETQ. Trimming removed 0 bases from V and 5 bases from J, with 16 bases in between. The CDR3 protein is CASSLAARGAGDTQYF. In nucleotides, the CDR3 is TGCGCCAGCAGCTTGGCCGCTCGGGGGGCGGGAGATACGCAGTATTTT.

There are many counts of this clonotype. This chain joins TRBV30 and TRBJ1-5; weak D call: TRBD1 (6 bases). With 3 bases removed from V and 2 bases from J, the gap between germline ends came to 14 bases. This CDR3 is 15 amino acids long. CDR1 and CDR2 (germline): GTSNPN, SVGIG (reference sequence). This chain's CDR3 is CAWSRTGLGNQPQHF. CDR3 DNA: TGTGCCTGGAGCCGAACAGGGTTAGGCAATCAGCCCCAGCATTTT.

This clonotype was detected only a few times. V gene TRBV7-9 combines with J gene TRBJ2-3, with 9 bases matching TRBD2. This CDR3 has 17 residues. Germline trimming cut 1 base from V and 3 bases from J; bases unmatched to any gene: 8. Per germline, CDR1 SEHNR and CDR2 FQNEAQ (reference sequence). The CDR3 DNA follows: TGTGCCAGCAGCTTAGGGCTGACTAGCGGTTCGACAGATACGCAGTATTTT. Its translation: CASSLGLTSGSTDTQYF.

This clonotype was observed at least ten times. The chain combines TRBV7-8 with TRBJ1-4; no definite D call. Trimming cost V 4 bases and J 0 bases, with 9 bases left between them. The CDR3 is 15 residues long. Germline V lookup: CDR1 SGHVS, CDR2 FQNEAQ. The CDR3 reads CASSSTRATNEKLFF. The CDR3 DNA reads as TGTGCCAGCAGCTCGACGCGTGCAACTAATGAAAAACTGTTTTTT.

This clonotype was seen only a few times. This chain uses TRBV11-2 with TRBJ1-1; TRBD1 is a possible D gene (6 bases). The V gene's germline CDR1 is SGHAT and CDR2 FQNNGV. V shed 5 bases and J shed 12 bases, with 16 bases lying between them. The CDR3 loop spans 12 amino acids. CDR3 in DNA: TGTGCCAGCAGCCCCGCAGGGGTAAAGTCTTTCTTT. Translating it yields CASSPAGVKSFF.

This clonotype was observed at least ten times. V usage is TRBV21-1 and J usage is TRBJ2-1; the listed D gene, TRBD1, was not tested against the DNA. TRBV21-1 is a known pseudogene. This CDR3 contains 14 residues. The CDR3 DNA reads TGTGCCAGCAGCGCGCGGGGGTCCTACAATGAGCAGTTCTTC. It specifies CASSARGSYNEQFF.

This clonotype was observed many times. The V call is TRBV27, the J call TRBJ1-6; a possible D gene is TRBD1 (5 bases). The germline V and J ends were trimmed by 6 bases and 1 base, with 10 bases remaining between them. Germline loops: CDR1 MNHEY, CDR2 SMNVEV (reference sequence). This CDR3 is 15 amino acids long. The CDR3 DNA reads TGTGCCAGCAGGATACGACAGTCCTATAATTCACCCCTCCACTTT. This translates into CASRIRQSYNSPLHF.

This clonotype was picked up a small number of times. The J gene is TRBJ2-7, the V gene TRBV28; 8 bases map to TRBD2. The germline V gene has CDR1 MDHEN and CDR2 SYDVKM. Trimming removed 6 bases from V and 1 base from J; junction bases left unmatched: 17. The CDR3 extends over 18 amino acids. Here the CDR3 DNA reads TGTGCCAGCAGCCCCTCGCCGGGACTAGGATCCCTATCCTACGAGCAGTACTTC. This encodes CASSPSPGLGSLSYEQYF.

This clonotype appeared many times. The chain couples TRBV5-4 to TRBJ2-5, with D perhaps given as TRBD1 or TRBD2 (5 bases each). The germline gives CDR1 SGHNT, CDR2 YYREEE (reference sequence). The V end lost 2 bases, the J end lost 2 bases, and 10 bases lay between the germline ends. CDR3 length: 14 residues. The CDR3, as DNA: TGTGCCAGCAGCTTCACGGGACGACAAGAGACCCAGTACTTC. Encoded protein: CASSFTGRQETQYF.

This clonotype was recorded at least ten times. V is TRBV29-1 and J is TRBJ2-3; D uncertain. The V and J ends lost 6 bases and 0 bases respectively, with 16 bases between them. CDR3 size: 15 residues. Germline CDR1 is SQVTM and CDR2 is ANQGSEA. The CDR3 nucleotides are TGCAGCGTCGCTGCTCCGGACCGGAGCACAGATACGCAGTATTTT. This translates into CSVAAPDRSTDTQYF.

This clonotype appeared many times. This chain connects TRBV6-1 to TRBJ2-7; the match to TRBD1 covers 7 bases. The CDR3 extends over 15 amino acids. J was trimmed by 7 bases and V by 6 bases; bases with no gene match: 15. Germline CDR1 reads MNHNS; CDR2 reads SASEGT. CDR3 nucleotides: TGTGCCAGCAGCCAGGGACAGCGTTATCTGAGGGAGCAGTACTTC. This gives the protein CASSQGQRYLREQYF.

This clonotype showed up many times. V usage is TRBV29-1 and J usage is TRBJ1-1; maybe TRBD1 (5 bases). CDR3 length: 12 residues. V was trimmed by 8 bases and J by 0 bases, leaving 10 bases between them. The V gene's germline CDR1 is SQVTM and CDR2 ANQGSEA. CDR3 nucleotides: TGCAGCACCAGGGCTTTGAACACTGAAGCTTTCTTT. Amino acids: CSTRALNTEAFF. The entire variable domain, with the rest obtained from reference TRBV29-1 and TRBJ1-1, is as follows: SAVISQKPSRDICQRGTSLTIQCQVDSQVTMMFWYRQQPGQSLTLIATANQGSEATYESGFVIDKFPISRPNLTFSTLTVSNMSPEDSSIYLCSTRALNTEAFFGQGTRLTVV.

This clonotype has a count of ten or more. This chain uses TRBV7-2 with TRBJ2-5, with 7 bases that match TRBD1. Trimming cost V 4 bases and J 2 bases; bases outside gene matches: 1. This CDR3 has 13 residues. Germline CDR1 and CDR2: SGHTA and FQGNSA. CDR3 nucleotides: TGTGCCAGCAGCTCGGGACAGCAAGAGACCCAGTACTTC. It yields the protein CASSSGQQETQYF.

The table lists this clonotype with many counts. The chain joins TRBV20-1 to TRBJ1-5, with D possibly matching TRBD1 (6 bases). V dropped 4 bases and J dropped 2 bases, with 15 bases sitting between them. This CDR3 has 15 amino acids. Germline CDR1 DFQATT, CDR2 SNEGSKA (reference sequence). The CDR3 DNA reads as TGCAGTGCTAATGCCCGCCCAGGGGGCAATCAGCCCCAGCATTTT. Translating gives CSANARPGGNQPQHF.

The sample holds a few counts of this clonotype. An end of the junction differs from the germline gene, which may be a read error. The J gene is TRBJ1-1, the V gene TRBV29-1; D ambiguous. In germline, CDR1 is SQVTM, CDR2 ANQGSEA. CDR3 length equals 11 residues. CDR3 sequence (DNA): TGCAGCTCAGTCAGGTACACTGAAGTTTTCTTT. Translating it yields CSSVRYTEVFF.

This clonotype appeared many times. The rearrangement joins TRBV14 to TRBJ1-6; D perhaps matches TRBD1 (6 bases). V shed 0 bases and J shed 14 bases, with 14 bases lying between them. The CDR3 runs 14 residues. CDR1 is SGHDN, CDR2 FVKESK, per germline. This CDR3 reads CASSQDLNRVALHF. DNA of the CDR3: TGTGCCAGCAGCCAAGATCTGAACAGGGTAGCCCTCCACTTT.